The clone carrying this T cell receptor beta chain is a singleton in its sample. Its antigen is not known. This may come from a read error, since a much larger clone is one base off. Unique molecular identifiers featured in how the TCRbeta library was prepared. TCRdb re-called the PCR reads through MiXCR, storing one row per CDR3 protein. The table records tens of thousands of distinct CDR3 sequences, approximately 18% of them present only once. The data were taken from a study of T-cell reconstitution after alpha-beta-depleted transplantation in children. Whole-study findings and limits: Newly generated T cells supplied most T-cell counts and diversity one year post-transplant. Recipient T cells and thymic progenitors that survived were the source of the high TCRbeta diversity seen at day 60 in some patients. About two months after transplant, alpha-beta T cells reportedly came from several hundred expanded graft clones.

This TCR derives from a male patient aged 2 to 10 who had a stem cell transplant for acute lymphoblastic leukemia, so the T cells may come from the graft donor. The sequencing here drew on PBMCs, mostly from graft donor cells, taken 360 days after TCRalphabeta/CD19-depleted stem cell transplant.

This CDR3 is CASRAPPGELFF. CDR3 nucleotides: TGTGCCAGCAGAGCCCCCCCCGGGGAGCTGTTTTTT. J is TRBJ2-2 and V is TRBV6-6; D gene uncertain. V was pared by 6 bases and J by 6 bases, with 8 bases between. The length of the CDR3 is 12 residues. The V gene's germline CDR1 is MNHNY and CDR2 SVGAGI (reference sequence).